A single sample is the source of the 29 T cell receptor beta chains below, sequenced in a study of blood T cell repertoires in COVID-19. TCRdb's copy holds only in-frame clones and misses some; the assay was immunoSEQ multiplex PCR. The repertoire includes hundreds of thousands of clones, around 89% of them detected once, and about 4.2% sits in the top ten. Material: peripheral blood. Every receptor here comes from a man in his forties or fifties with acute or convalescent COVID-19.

The CDR3 protein is CATSRGGGLTEAFF. CDR3 nucleotide sequence: TGTGCCACCAGCCGGGGAGGGGGGTTGACTGAAGCTTTCTTT. J is TRBJ1-1 and V is TRBV15; a possible D gene is TRBD1 (6 bases). Germline CDR1 LNHNV, CDR2 YYDKDF (reference sequence). This CDR3 is 14 amino acids long. The germline V and J ends were trimmed by 5 bases and 5 bases, with 15 bases remaining between them.

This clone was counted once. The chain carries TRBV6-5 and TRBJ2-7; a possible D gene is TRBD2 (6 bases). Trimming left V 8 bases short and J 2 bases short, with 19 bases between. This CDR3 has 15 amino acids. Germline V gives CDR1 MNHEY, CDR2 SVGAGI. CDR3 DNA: TGTGCCAGCGGGCCCAAAGGGTCGGGGGCCTACGAGCAGTACTTC. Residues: CASGPKGSGAYEQYF.

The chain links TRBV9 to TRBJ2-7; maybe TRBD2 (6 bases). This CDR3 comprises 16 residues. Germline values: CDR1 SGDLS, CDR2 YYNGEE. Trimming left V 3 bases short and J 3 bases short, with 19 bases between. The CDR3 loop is CASSARGERPFYEQYF. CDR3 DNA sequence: TGTGCCAGCAGCGCCCGCGGGGAGCGGCCTTTCTACGAGCAGTACTTC.

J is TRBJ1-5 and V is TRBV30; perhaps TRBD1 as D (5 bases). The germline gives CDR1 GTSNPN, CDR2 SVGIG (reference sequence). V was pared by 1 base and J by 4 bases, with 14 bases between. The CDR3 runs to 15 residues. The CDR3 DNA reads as TGTGCCTGGAGTGCTCGGACATCCCTAAATCAGCCCCAGCATTTT. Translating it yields CAWSARTSLNQPQHF.

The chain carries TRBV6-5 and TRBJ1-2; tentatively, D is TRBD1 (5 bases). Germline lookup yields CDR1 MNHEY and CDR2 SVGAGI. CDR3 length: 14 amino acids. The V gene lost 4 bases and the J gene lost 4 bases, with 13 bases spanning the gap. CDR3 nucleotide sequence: TGTGCCAGCAGTTTGCGGGGGACCGGCTATGGCTACACCTTC. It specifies CASSLRGTGYGYTF.

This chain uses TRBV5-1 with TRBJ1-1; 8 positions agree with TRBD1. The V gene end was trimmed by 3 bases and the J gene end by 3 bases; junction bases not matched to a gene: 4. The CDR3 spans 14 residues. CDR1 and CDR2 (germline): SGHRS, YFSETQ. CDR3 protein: CASSSQGVDTEAFF. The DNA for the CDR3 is TGCGCCAGCAGCTCACAGGGGGTCGACACTGAAGCTTTCTTT.

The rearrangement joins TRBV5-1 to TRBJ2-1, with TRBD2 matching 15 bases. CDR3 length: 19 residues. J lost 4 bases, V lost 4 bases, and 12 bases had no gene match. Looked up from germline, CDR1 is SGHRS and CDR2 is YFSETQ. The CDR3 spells CASSHGPGTSGGSYNEQFF. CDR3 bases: TGCGCCAGCAGCCATGGTCCCGGGACTAGCGGGGGGTCATACAATGAGCAGTTCTTC.

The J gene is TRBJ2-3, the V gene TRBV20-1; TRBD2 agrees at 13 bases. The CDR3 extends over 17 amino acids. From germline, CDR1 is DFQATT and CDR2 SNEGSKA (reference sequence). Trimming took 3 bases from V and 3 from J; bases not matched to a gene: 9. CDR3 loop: CSASFPGLAGVTDTQYF. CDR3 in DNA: TGCAGTGCTAGTTTCCCAGGACTAGCGGGGGTTACAGATACGCAGTATTTT.

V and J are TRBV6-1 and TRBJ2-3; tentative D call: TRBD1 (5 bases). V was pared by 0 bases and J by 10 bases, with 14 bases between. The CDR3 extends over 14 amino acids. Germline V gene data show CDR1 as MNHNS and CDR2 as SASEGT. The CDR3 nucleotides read TGTGCCAGCAGTGAAGCGCCAGGGATATTGGCGCAGTATTTT. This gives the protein CASSEAPGILAQYF.

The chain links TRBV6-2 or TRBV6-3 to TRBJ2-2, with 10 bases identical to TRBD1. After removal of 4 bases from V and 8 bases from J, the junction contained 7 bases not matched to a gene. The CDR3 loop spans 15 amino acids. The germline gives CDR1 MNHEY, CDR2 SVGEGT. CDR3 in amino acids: CASSSPDRGTGELFF. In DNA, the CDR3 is TGTGCCAGCAGTTCCCCGGACAGGGGGACTGGGGAGCTGTTTTTT.

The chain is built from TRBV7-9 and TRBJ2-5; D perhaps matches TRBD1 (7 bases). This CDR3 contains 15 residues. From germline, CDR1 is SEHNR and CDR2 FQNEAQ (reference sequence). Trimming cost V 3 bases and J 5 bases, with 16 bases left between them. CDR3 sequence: CASSLVQGGMETQYF. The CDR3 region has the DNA TGTGCCAGCAGCTTGGTGCAGGGGGGAATGGAGACCCAGTACTTC.

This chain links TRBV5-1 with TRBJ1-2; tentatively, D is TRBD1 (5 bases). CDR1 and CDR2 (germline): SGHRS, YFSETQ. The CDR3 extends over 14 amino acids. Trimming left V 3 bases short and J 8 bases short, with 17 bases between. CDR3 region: CASSYSGGGEGYTF. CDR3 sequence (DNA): TGCGCCAGCAGCTACTCCGGCGGGGGGGAGGGCTACACCTTC.

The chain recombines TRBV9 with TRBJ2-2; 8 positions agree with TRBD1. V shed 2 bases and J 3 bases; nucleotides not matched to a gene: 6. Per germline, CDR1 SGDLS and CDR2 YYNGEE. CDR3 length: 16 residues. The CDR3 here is CASSVWTGTDTGELFF. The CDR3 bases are TGTGCCAGCAGCGTCTGGACAGGGACCGACACCGGGGAGCTGTTTTTT.

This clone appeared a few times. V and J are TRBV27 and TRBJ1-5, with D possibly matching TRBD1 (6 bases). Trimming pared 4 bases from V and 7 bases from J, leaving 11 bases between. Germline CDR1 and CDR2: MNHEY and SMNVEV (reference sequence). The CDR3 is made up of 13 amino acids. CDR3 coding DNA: TGTGCCAGCAGTTACAGGGCATTACAGCCCCAGCATTTT. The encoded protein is CASSYRALQPQHF.

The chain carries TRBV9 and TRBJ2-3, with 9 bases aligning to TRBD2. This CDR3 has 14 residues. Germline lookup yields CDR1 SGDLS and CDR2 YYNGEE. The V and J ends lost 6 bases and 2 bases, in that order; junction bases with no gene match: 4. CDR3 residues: CASTAGGDTDTQYF. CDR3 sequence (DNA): TGTGCCAGCACGGCGGGGGGGGACACAGATACGCAGTATTTT.

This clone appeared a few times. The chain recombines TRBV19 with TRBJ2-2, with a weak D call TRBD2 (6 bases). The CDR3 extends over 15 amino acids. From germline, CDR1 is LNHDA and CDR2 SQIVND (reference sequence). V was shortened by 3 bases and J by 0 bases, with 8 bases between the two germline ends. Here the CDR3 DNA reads TGTGCCAGTAGTATGGCGGGGACGAACACCGGGGAGCTGTTTTTT. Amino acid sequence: CASSMAGTNTGELFF.

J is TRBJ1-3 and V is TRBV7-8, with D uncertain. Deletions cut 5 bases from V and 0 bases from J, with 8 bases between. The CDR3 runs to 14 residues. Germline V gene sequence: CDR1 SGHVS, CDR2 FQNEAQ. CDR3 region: CASSPISSGNTIYF. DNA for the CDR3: TGTGCCAGCAGCCCGATCAGCTCTGGAAACACCATATATTTT.

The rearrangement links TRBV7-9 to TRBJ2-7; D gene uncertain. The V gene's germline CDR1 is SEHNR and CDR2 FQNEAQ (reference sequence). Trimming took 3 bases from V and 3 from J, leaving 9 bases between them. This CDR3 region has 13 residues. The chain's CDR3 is CASSFGDFYEQYF. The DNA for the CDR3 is TGTGCCAGCAGCTTTGGAGACTTCTACGAGCAGTACTTC.

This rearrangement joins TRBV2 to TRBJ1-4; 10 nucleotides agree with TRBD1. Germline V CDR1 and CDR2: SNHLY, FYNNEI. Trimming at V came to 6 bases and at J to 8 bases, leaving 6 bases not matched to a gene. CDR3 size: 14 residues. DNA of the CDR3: TGTGCCAGCAGGGGGGGACAGGGGCGAGAAAAACTGTTTTTT. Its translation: CASRGGQGREKLFF.

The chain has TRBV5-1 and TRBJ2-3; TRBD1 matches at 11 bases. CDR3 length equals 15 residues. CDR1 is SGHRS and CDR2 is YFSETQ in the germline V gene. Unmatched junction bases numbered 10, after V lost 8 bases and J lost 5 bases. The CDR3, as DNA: TGCGCCAGTTCGGACGGGACAGGGGGACAAGATACGCAGTATTTT. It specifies CASSDGTGGQDTQYF.

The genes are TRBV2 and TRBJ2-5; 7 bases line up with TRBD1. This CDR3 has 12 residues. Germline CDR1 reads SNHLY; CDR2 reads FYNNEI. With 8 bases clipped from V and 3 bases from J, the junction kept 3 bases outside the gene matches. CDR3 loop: CASGTDEETQYF. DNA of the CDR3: TGTGCCAGCGGGACAGACGAAGAGACCCAGTACTTC.

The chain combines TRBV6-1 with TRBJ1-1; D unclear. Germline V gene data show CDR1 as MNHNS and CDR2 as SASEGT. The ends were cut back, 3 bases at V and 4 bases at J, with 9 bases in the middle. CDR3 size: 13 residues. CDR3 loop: CASSDREGTEAFF. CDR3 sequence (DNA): TGTGCCAGCAGTGATAGGGAGGGCACTGAAGCTTTCTTT.

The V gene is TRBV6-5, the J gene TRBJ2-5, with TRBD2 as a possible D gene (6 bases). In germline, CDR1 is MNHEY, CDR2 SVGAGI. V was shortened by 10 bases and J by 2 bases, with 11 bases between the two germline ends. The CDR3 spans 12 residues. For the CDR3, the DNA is TGTGCCACCGTCGGAGGGCAAGAGACCCAGTACTTC. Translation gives CATVGGQETQYF.

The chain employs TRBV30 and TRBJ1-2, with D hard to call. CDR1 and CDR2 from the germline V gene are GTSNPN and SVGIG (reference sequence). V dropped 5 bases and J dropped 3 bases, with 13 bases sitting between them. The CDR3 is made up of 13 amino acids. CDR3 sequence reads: CAWAPRVDYGYTF. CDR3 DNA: TGTGCCTGGGCCCCTCGGGTAGACTATGGCTACACCTTC.

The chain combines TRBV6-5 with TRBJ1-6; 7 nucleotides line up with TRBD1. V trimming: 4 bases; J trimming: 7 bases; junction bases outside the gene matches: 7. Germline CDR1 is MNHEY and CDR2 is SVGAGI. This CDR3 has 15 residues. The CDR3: CASSLFAGGNSPLHF. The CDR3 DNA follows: TGTGCCAGCAGTTTATTCGCAGGGGGAAATTCACCCCTCCACTTT.

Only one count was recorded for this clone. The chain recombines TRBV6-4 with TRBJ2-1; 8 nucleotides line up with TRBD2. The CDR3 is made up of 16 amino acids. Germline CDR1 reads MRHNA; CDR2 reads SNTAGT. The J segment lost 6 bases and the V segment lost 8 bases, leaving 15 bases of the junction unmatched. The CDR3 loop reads CASSLDSGGPSNEQFF. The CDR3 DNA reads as TGTGCCAGCTCGCTGGATTCGGGGGGGCCTAGCAATGAGCAGTTCTTC.

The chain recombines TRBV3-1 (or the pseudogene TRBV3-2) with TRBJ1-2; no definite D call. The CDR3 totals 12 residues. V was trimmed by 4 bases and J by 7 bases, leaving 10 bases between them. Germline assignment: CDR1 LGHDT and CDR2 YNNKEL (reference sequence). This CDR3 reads CASSPGVGGYTF. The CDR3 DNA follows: TGTGCCAGCAGCCCCGGAGTGGGTGGCTACACCTTC.

CDR3 bases: TGTGCCAGCAGTCTCCGGGACAGCTATGGCTACACCTTC. Protein sequence: CASSLRDSYGYTF. The chain employs TRBV2 and TRBJ1-2, with 7 bases fitting TRBD1. CDR3 size: 13 residues. Germline V CDR1 and CDR2: SNHLY, FYNNEI. V dropped 5 bases and J dropped 4; count of bases not matched to a gene: 4.

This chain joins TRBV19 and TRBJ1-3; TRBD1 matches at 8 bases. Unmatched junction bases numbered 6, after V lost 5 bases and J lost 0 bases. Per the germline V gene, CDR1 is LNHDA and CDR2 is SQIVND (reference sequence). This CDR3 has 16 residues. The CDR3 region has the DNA TGTGCCAGTAGTTTCGACAGGGGTTACTCTGGAAACACCATATATTTT. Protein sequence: CASSFDRGYSGNTIYF.